This section outlines one TCR beta chain sequence together with its context. Its antigen is as yet unknown. From germline, CDR1 is SGHRS and CDR2 YFSETQ. V was pared by 1 base and J by 2 bases, with 9 bases between. This CDR3 comprises 14 residues. This record comes from a study of OX40 agonist ivuxolimab in advanced cancers. Study at large: A history of anti-PD-1, anti-PD-L1 or anti-CTLA-4 therapy was acceptable, and roughly 40% had some. Overall study findings and caveats: Nonresponders, in some cases, also had low normalized T-cell clonal expansion.

Assay used: immunoSEQ multiplex PCR; TCRdb lists only in-frame clones, some missing. The repertoire holds about 69,000 clones, with about three quarters as singletons. The sequence came from an adult with an advanced solid tumor such as melanoma, head and neck, liver or kidney cancer. The sequencing used CD4+ or CD8+ T cells sorted from blood, collected in a trial of the OX40 agonist ivuxolimab. The V call is TRBV5-1, the J call TRBJ1-1; D gene uncertain. The CDR3 spells CASSLNPRNTEAFF. The DNA for the CDR3 is TGCGCCAGCAGCTTGAATCCCAGAAACACTGAAGCTTTCTTT.